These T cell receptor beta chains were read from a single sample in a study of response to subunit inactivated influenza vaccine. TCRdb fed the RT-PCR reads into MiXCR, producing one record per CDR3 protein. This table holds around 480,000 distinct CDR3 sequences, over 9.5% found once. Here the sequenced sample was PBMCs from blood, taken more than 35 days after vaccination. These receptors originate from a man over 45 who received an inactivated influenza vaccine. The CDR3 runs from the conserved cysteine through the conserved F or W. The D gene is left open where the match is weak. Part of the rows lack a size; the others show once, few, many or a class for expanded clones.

CASTWGYEQYF | TGTGCCAGCACCTGGGGATACGAGCAGTACTTC | TRBJ2-7 | TRBV12-3/TRBV12-4 | many | -
CASSLSLASYNEQFF | TGCGCCAGCAGCTTGAGTCTAGCCTCCTACAATGAGCAGTTCTTC | TRBJ2-1 | TRBV5-1 | - | -
CASRESGQTVYGYTF | TGTGCCAGCAGGGAATCCGGACAGACCGTATATGGCTACACCTTC | TRBJ1-2 | TRBV7-9 | few | -
CASSYGGNTGELFF | TGTGCCAGCAGTTATGGGGGGAACACCGGGGAGCTGTTTTTT | TRBJ2-2 | TRBV6-2/TRBV6-3 | - | -
CSTDRGVDSPLHF | TGCAGTACCGACAGGGGAGTCGATTCACCCCTCCACTTT | TRBJ1-6 | TRBV20-1 | - | TRBD1
CASSLRGNYNEQFF | TGTGCCAGCAGCTTGAGGGGGAACTACAATGAGCAGTTCTTC | TRBJ2-1 | TRBV5-6 | few | -
CASSLDREVNTGELFF | TGTGCCAGCAGCTTGGACAGGGAAGTGAACACCGGGGAGCTGTTTTTT | TRBJ2-2 | TRBV5-6 | few | -
CASSGGTDPWDKEKLFF | TGTGCCAGCAGCGGAGGGACAGACCCGTGGGACAAGGAAAAACTGTTTTTT | TRBJ1-4 | TRBV7-9 | few | TRBD1
CASSLVGRGGLKTQYF | TGTGCCAGCAGTTTAGTAGGGCGGGGGGGCCTGAAGACCCAGTACTTC | TRBJ2-5 | TRBV12-3/TRBV12-4 | many | TRBD2
CSARGPTSGFWDTQYF | TGCAGTGCTAGAGGACCGACTAGCGGCTTCTGGGATACGCAGTATTTT | TRBJ2-3 | TRBV20-1 | - | TRBD2
CSVEPVAGGPTQYF | TGCAGCGTTGAACCTGTAGCGGGGGGGCCTACGCAGTATTTT | TRBJ2-3 | TRBV29-1 | many | TRBD2
CASSQGVGAASYGYTF | TGCGCCAGCAGCCAAGGTGTTGGTGCGGCGAGCTATGGCTACACCTTC | TRBJ1-2 | TRBV4-1 | few | -
CATSRDRGADTQYF | TGTGCCACCAGCAGAGATCGTGGGGCGGATACGCAGTATTTT | TRBJ2-3 | TRBV15 | - | -
CASTLSASGRAGDIQYF | TGTGCCAGCACCCTTTCGGCTAGCGGGAGGGCAGGGGACATTCAGTACTTC | TRBJ2-4 | TRBV7-2 | few | TRBD2
CASSPSGGAPGELFF | TGTGCCAGCAGTCCTAGCGGGGGGGCCCCCGGGGAGCTGTTTTTT | TRBJ2-2 | TRBV12-3/TRBV12-4 | few | TRBD2
CSVEPTSGSRTDTQYF | TGCAGCGTTGAGCCGACTAGCGGGAGTAGGACAGATACGCAGTATTTT | TRBJ2-3 | TRBV29-1 | few | TRBD2
CSASSPGSYEQYF | TGCAGTGCTAGTTCCCCGGGGAGCTACGAGCAGTACTTC | TRBJ2-7 | TRBV20-1 | - | -
CASSWGRRNTEAFF | TGCGCCAGCAGCTGGGGACGGCGGAACACTGAAGCTTTCTTT | TRBJ1-1 | TRBV5-1 | many | -
CATRGLAGAEQFF | TGTGCCACCAGGGGACTAGCGGGGGCTGAGCAGTTCTTC | TRBJ2-1 | TRBV24-1 | few | TRBD2
CASSLVPGVYEQYF | TGTGCCAGCAGCTTAGTCCCGGGGGTCTACGAGCAGTACTTC | TRBJ2-7 | TRBV7-2 | - | -
CASSPIWGAGELFF | TGTGCCAGCAGTCCGATCTGGGGTGCCGGGGAGCTGTTTTTT | TRBJ2-2 | TRBV6-4 | - | -
CASSHLGQGARAFF | TGTGCCAGCAGCCACCTGGGACAGGGGGCGCGGGCTTTCTTT | TRBJ1-1 | TRBV7-9 | few | TRBD1
CASSLGEGGNTGELFF | TGTGCCAGCAGCTTAGGTGAAGGGGGCAACACCGGGGAGCTGTTTTTT | TRBJ2-2 | TRBV7-9 | - | TRBD1
CASSHSPGQGSSYEQYF | TGTGCCAGTAGCCACTCGCCGGGACAGGGGTCATCCTACGAGCAGTACTTC | TRBJ2-7 | TRBV19 | - | TRBD1
CSVPTGNLVNEQFF | TGCAGCGTCCCGACAGGGAATTTAGTCAATGAGCAGTTCTTC | TRBJ2-1 | TRBV29-1 | many | TRBD1
CASSYISGGNNEQFF | TGTGCCAGCAGTTACATTAGCGGGGGCAACAATGAGCAGTTCTTC | TRBJ2-1 | TRBV6-5 | many | TRBD2